This record covers a single TCR beta chain. The data stem from a study of chemoradiotherapy in HPV16-positive cancers. Libraries were prepared by immunoSEQ multiplex PCR; TCRdb keeps only in-frame clonotypes and omits some of them. The profile shows over 10,000 clones, around 75% of them singletons. Germline V gives CDR1 SGHTA, CDR2 FQGTGA. V gave up 2 bases and J gave up 6 bases, with 13 bases separating them. This CDR3 comprises 15 residues. The specimen was collected from a patient who underwent chemoradiotherapy. The J gene is TRBJ2-2, the V gene TRBV7-3, with D perhaps matching TRBD2 (7 bases). The TCR comes from a human donor with HPV-associated anogenital cancer. CDR3 nucleotide sequence: TGTGCCAGCAGCTTAGTAGAGGGGGGGGCCGGGGAGCTGTTTTTT. Amino acids: CASSLVEGGAGELFF.